This entry concerns a single T cell receptor (beta chain). Its antigen is still unknown. The data are from a study of post-analysis software for immune sequencing data. About the study: Recorded disease courses covered relapsing-remitting, secondary progressive and progressive-relapsing multiple sclerosis. Some patients had no subtype annotation.

The ends lost 7 bases at V and 7 bases at J; junction bases unmatched: 13. Germline values: CDR1 MNHEY, CDR2 SMNVEV (reference sequence). CDR3 size: 16 residues. Included in the TCR beta cDNA libraries were unique molecular identifiers. MiXCR was run by TCRdb on the PCR reads, yielding one entry per CDR3 protein. The sample lists about 810,000 distinct CDR3 sequences, roughly 50% occurring once. Study-wide results and caveats: A few TRBV segments were significantly more frequent in patients than in controls. TRBV5-6, TRBV5-1 and TRBV20-1 were among these segments.

The TCR comes from a girl aged 5-17 years with multiple sclerosis. The sequenced material came from blood. The J gene is TRBJ1-5, the V gene TRBV27, with 10 bases identical to TRBD1. The CDR3 region is CASTPLGTGERQPQHF. The CDR3 region has the DNA TGTGCCAGCACCCCCCTGGGGACAGGGGAGAGACAGCCCCAGCATTTT.